Sequencing of this TCR beta chain was carried out in a study of human T cells and chemical hapten exposure. This CDR3 spans 15 amino acids. Sample time point: patch test 2, 6 weeks after DPC sensitization. Treatment specified: therapeutic diphenylcyclopropenone sensitization with weekly scalp DPC. TCRdb passed the RACE reads through MiXCR, listing each CDR3 protein once. Counted here are approximately 68,000 distinct CDR3 sequences, 8.5% occurring once; the ten biggest clones make up under 3.5%. J is TRBJ2-5 and V is TRBV21-1; TRBD2 reflects the table's D call only, with no check against the DNA. TRBV21-1 is a listed pseudogene. The clonotype originates from a woman aged 45-65 years with alopecia areata. Some clones in this sample may be carry-over from other donors' samples. The starting material was whole blood, obtained in connection with sensitization to the hapten diphenylcyclopropenone (DPC). The CDR3 sequence is CASSKGAPSVETQYF. The DNA for the CDR3 is TGTGCCAGCAGCAAAGGGGCCCCTAGCGTAGAGACCCAGTACTTC.